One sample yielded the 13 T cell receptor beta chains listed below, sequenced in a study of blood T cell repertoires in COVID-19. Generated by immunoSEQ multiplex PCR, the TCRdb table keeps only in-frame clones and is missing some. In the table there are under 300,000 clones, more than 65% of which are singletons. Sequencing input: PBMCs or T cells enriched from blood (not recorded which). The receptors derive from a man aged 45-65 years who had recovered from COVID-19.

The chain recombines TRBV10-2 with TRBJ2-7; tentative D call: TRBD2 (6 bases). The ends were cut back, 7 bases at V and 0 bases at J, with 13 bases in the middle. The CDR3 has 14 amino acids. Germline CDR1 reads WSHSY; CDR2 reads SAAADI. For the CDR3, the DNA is TGCGCCAGCAAGGGGACTCAGAGCTCCTACGAGCAGTACTTC. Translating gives CASKGTQSSYEQYF.

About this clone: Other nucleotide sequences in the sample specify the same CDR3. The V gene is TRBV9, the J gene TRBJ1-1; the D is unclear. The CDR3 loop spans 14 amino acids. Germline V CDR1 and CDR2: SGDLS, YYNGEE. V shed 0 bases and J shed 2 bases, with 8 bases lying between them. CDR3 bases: TGTGCCAGCAGCGTAGTGGCGGAAAACACTGAAGCTTTCTTT. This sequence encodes CASSVVAENTEAFF.

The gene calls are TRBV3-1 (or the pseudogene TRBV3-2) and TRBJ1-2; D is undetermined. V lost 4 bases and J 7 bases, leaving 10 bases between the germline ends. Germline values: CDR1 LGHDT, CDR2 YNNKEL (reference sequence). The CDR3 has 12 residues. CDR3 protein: CASSLPGGGYTF. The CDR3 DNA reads TGTGCCAGCAGCCTCCCCGGCGGTGGCTACACCTTC.

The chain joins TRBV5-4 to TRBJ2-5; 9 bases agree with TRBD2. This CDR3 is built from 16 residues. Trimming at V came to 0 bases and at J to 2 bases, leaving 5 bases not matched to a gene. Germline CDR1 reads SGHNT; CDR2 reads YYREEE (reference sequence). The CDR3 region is CASSLVGRGGQETQYF. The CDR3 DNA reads TGTGCCAGCAGCTTGGTGGGGCGGGGGGGACAAGAGACCCAGTACTTC.

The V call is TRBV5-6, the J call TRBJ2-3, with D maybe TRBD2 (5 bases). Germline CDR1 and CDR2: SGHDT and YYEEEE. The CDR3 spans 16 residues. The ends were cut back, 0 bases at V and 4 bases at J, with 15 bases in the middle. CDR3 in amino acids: CASSLGSRGRSDTQYF. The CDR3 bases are TGTGCCAGCAGCTTGGGTTCCCGGGGTAGGTCAGATACGCAGTATTTT.

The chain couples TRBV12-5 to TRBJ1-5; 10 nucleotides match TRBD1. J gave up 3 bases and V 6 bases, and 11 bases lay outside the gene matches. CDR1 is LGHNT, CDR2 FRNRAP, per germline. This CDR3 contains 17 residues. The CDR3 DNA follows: TGTGCTAGTGGCCGCAAGGCCGGACAGGGGGACAATCAGCCCCAGCATTTT. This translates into CASGRKAGQGDNQPQHF.

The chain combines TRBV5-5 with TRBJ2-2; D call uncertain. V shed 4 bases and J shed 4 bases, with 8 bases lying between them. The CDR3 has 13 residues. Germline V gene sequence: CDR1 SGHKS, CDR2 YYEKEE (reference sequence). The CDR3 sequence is CASSPVFTGELFF. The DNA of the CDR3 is TGTGCCAGCAGCCCGGTCTTCACCGGGGAGCTGTTTTTT.

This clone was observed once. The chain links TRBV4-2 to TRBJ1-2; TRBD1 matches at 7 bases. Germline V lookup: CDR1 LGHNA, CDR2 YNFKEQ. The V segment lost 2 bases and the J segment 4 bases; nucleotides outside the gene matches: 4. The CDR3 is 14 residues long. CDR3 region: CASSQKGTVYGYTF. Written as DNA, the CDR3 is TGTGCCAGCAGCCAAAAAGGGACAGTCTATGGCTACACCTTC.

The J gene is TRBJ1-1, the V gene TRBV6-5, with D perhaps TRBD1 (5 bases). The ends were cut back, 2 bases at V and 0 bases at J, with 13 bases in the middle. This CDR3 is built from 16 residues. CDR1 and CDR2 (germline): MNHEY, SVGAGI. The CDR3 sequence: CASSYNLGPMNTEAFF. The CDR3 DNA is TGTGCCAGCAGTTACAATTTGGGGCCCATGAACACTGAAGCTTTCTTT.

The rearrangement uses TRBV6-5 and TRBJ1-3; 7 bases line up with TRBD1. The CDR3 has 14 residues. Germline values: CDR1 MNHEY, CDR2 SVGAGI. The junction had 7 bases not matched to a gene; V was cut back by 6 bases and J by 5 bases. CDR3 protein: CASRSRGLRNTIYF. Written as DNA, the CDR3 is TGTGCCAGCAGATCCAGGGGGTTAAGAAACACCATATATTTT.

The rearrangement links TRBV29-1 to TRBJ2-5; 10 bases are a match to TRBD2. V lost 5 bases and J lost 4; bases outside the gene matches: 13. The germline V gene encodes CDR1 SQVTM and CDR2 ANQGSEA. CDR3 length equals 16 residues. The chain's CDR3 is CSVSSGGLTRGETQYF. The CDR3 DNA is TGCAGCGTTAGTAGCGGGGGGCTTACGAGGGGAGAGACCCAGTACTTC.

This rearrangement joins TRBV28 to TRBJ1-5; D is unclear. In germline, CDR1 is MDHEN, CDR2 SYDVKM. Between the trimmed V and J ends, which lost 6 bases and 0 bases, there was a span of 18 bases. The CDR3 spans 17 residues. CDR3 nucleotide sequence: TGTGCCAGCAGACGACCTTGGACTGGGAATAGCAATCAGCCCCAGCATTTT. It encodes CASRRPWTGNSNQPQHF.

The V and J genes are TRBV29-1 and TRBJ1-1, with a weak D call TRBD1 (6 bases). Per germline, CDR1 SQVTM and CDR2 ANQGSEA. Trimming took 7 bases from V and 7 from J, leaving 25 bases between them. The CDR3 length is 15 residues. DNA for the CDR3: TGCAGCGCTACGAAATTTAGTACAGGGTGGGGTGAAGCTTTCTTT. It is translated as CSATKFSTGWGEAFF.